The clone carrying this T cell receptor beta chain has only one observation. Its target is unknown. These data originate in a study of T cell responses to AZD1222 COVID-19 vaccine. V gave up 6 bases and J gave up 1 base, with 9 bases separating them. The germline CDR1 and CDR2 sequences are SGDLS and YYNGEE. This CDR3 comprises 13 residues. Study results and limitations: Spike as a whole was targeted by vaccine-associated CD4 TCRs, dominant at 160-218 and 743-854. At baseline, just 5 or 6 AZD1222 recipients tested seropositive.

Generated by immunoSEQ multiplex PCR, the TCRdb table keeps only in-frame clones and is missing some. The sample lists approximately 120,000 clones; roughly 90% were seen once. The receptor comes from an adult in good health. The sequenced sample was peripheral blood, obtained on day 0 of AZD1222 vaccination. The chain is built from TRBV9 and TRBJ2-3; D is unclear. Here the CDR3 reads CASNAGGTDTQYF. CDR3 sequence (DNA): TGTGCCAGCAACGCTGGGGGCACAGATACGCAGTATTTT.